The source of this TCR beta chain is a study of response to subunit inactivated influenza vaccine. This clonotype was seen only a few times. Its specificity is unknown. Study results and caveats: The authors suggested that few new T cells are recruited per seasonal influenza vaccination.

CDR1 is SGHTA and CDR2 is FQGTGA in the germline V gene. This CDR3 is 15 amino acids long. The germline V and J ends were trimmed by 4 bases and 1 base, with 8 bases remaining between them. A single record per CDR3 protein comes from TCRdb applying MiXCR to the RT-PCR reads. This table has 650,000 to 800,000 distinct CDR3 sequences, about 15% appearing once. Sequencing used PBMCs from blood, obtained less than 15 days before vaccination. V is TRBV7-3 and J is TRBJ2-6, with unresolved D. This TCR was sampled from a man aged 45-60 years who received an inactivated influenza vaccine. CDR3 amino acids: CASSSLESGANVLTF. DNA for the CDR3: TGTGCCAGCAGCTCTCTAGAGTCTGGGGCCAACGTCCTGACTTTC.